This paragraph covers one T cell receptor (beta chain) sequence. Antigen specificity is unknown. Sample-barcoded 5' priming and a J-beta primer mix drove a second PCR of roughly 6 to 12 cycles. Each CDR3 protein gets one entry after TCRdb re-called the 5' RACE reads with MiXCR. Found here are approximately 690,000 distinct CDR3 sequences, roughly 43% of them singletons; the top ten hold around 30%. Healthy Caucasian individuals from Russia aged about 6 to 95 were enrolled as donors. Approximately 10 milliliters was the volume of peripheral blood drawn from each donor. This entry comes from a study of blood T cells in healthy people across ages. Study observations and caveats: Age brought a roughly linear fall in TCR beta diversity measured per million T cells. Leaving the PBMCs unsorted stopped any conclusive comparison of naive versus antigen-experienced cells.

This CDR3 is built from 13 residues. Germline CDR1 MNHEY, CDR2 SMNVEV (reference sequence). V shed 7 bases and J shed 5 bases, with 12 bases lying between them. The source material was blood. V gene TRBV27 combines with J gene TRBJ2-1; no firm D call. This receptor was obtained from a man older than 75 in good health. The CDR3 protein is CASKVYQNNEQFF. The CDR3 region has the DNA TGTGCCAGCAAGGTGTACCAGAACAATGAGCAGTTCTTC.